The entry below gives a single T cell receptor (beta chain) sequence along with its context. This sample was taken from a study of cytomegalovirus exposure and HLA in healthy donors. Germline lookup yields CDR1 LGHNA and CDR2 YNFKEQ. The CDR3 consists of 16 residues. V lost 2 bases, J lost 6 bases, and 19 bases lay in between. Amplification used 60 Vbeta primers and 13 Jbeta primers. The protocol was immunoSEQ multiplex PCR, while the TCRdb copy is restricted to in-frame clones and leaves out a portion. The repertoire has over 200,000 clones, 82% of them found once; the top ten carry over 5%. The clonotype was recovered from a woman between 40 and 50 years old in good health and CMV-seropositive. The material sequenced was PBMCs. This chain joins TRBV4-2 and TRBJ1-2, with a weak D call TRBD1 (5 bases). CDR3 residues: CASSQKWGRTKDGYTF. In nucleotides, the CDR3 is TGTGCCAGCAGCCAAAAGTGGGGACGGACTAAAGATGGCTACACCTTC.